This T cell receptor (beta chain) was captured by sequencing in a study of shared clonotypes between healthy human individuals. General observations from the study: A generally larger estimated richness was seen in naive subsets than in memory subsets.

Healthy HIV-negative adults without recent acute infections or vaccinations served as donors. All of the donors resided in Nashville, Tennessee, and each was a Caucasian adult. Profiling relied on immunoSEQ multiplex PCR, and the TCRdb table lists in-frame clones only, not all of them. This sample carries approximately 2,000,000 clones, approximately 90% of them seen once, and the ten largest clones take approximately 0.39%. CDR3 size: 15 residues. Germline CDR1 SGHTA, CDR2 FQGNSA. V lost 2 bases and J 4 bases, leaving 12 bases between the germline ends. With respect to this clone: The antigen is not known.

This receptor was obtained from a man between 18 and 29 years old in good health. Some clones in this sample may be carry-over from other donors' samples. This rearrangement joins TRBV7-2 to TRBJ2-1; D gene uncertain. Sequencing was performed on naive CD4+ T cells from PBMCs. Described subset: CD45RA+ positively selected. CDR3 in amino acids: CASSLLPVGYNEQFF. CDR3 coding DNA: TGTGCCAGCAGCTTACTCCCAGTGGGATACAATGAGCAGTTCTTC.